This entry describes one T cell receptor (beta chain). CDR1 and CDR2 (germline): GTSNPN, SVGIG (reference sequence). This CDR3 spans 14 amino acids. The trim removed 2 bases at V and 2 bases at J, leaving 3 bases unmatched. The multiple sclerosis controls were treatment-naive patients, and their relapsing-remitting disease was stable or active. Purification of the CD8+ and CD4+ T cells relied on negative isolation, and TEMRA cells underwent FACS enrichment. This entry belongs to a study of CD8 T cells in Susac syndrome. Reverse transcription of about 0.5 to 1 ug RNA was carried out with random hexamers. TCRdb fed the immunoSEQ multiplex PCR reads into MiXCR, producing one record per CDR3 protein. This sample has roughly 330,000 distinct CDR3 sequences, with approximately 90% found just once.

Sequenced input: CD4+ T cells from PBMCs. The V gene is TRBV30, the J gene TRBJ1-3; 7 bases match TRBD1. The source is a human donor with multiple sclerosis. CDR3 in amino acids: CAWSTGDPGNTIYF. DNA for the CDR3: TGTGCCTGGAGTACAGGGGACCCTGGAAACACCATATATTTT.